This is a list of T cell receptor beta chains from one sample in a study of cytomegalovirus exposure and HLA in healthy donors. Data came from immunoSEQ multiplex PCR; TCRdb stores just in-frame clones and leaves some out. Its listing shows around 65,000 clones. Sample: PBMCs. Every receptor here comes from a man younger than 45 in good health and CMV-seropositive. The CDR3 runs from the conserved cysteine through the conserved F or W. Fields, in order: D gene, J gene, V gene, CDR3 DNA, CDR3 protein. The D gene is left open where the match is weak.

d_gene: TRBD1
j_gene: TRBJ1-2
v_gene: TRBV19
CDR3nt: TGTGCCAGTAGTCCGGGACAGGAATGGGATGGCTACACCTTC
CDR3aa: CASSPGQEWDGYTF

d_gene: -
j_gene: TRBJ1-6
v_gene: TRBV7-9
CDR3nt: TGTGCCAGCAGCAAAGGCATAGGACAGTTGGATTCACCCCTACACTTT
CDR3aa: CASSKGIGQLDSPLHF

d_gene: TRBD1
j_gene: TRBJ1-5
v_gene: TRBV5-1
CDR3nt: TGCGCCAGCAGCCCGGGACAGGGAATGCATCAGCCCCAGCATTTT
CDR3aa: CASSPGQGMHQPQHF

d_gene: TRBD1
j_gene: TRBJ2-7
v_gene: TRBV29-1
CDR3nt: TGCAGCGGTGAATTAGGGGACAGGGGGGATGCCTACGAGCAGTACTTC
CDR3aa: CSGELGDRGDAYEQYF

d_gene: -
j_gene: TRBJ1-1
v_gene: TRBV5-1
CDR3nt: TGCGCCAGCAGCTTCTTGACTGGGGGGGGAACTGAAGCTTTCTTT
CDR3aa: CASSFLTGGGTEAFF

d_gene: TRBD1
j_gene: TRBJ2-1
v_gene: TRBV14
CDR3nt: TGTGCCAGCAGCCACGCCGCACTCGGGACAGGGGGTCTCAATGAGCAGTTCTTC
CDR3aa: CASSHAALGTGGLNEQFF

d_gene: -
j_gene: TRBJ1-2
v_gene: TRBV6-1
CDR3nt: TGTGCCAGCAGTGATGCAGGGGTGAGTGGCTACACCTTC
CDR3aa: CASSDAGVSGYTF

d_gene: -
j_gene: TRBJ1-4
v_gene: TRBV25-1
CDR3nt: TGTGCCAGCAGTGAATCCCGACAGTCGTCGGCAGAAAAACTGTTTTTT
CDR3aa: CASSESRQSSAEKLFF

d_gene: TRBD1
j_gene: TRBJ2-1
v_gene: TRBV27
CDR3nt: TGTGCCAGCAGTTCCCCCACAGGGGGTCCTTCCGACAATGAGCAGTTCTTC
CDR3aa: CASSSPTGGPSDNEQFF

d_gene: TRBD1
j_gene: TRBJ2-3
v_gene: TRBV5-6
CDR3nt: TGTGCCAGCAGCTCCTCCGACAGGGGAGTTCGCGATACGCAGTATTTT
CDR3aa: CASSSSDRGVRDTQYF

d_gene: TRBD1
j_gene: TRBJ2-7
v_gene: TRBV18
CDR3nt: TGTGCCAGCTCTCAAATCGACAGGGACGAGCAGTACTTC
CDR3aa: CASSQIDRDEQYF

d_gene: TRBD1
j_gene: TRBJ1-1
v_gene: TRBV7-9
CDR3nt: TGTGCCAGCAGCTTAGCGGGACAGGGGAACACTGAAGCTTTCTTT
CDR3aa: CASSLAGQGNTEAFF

d_gene: TRBD1
j_gene: TRBJ1-2
v_gene: TRBV6-5
CDR3nt: TGTGCCAGCACCAGGACAGGGTACGGCTACACCTTC
CDR3aa: CASTRTGYGYTF

d_gene: -
j_gene: TRBJ2-3
v_gene: TRBV29-1
CDR3nt: TGCAGCACCTGGGGCTCAGATACGCAGTATTTT
CDR3aa: CSTWGSDTQYF

d_gene: -
j_gene: TRBJ2-7
v_gene: TRBV2
CDR3nt: TGTGCCAGCAGTGAACTAGCGAATAACTACGAGCAGTACTTC
CDR3aa: CASSELANNYEQYF

d_gene: -
j_gene: TRBJ1-3
v_gene: TRBV5-1
CDR3nt: TGCGCCAGCAGCTCCGGTAGCTCTGGAAACACCATATATTTT
CDR3aa: CASSSGSSGNTIYF

d_gene: -
j_gene: TRBJ2-1
v_gene: TRBV2
CDR3nt: TGTGCCAGCAGTGGATTTATGGGGCCCGAGCAGTTCTTC
CDR3aa: CASSGFMGPEQFF

d_gene: -
j_gene: TRBJ2-7
v_gene: TRBV19
CDR3nt: TGTGCCAGTAGTATCTCGGCAGGGGCCTACGAGCAGTACTTC
CDR3aa: CASSISAGAYEQYF

d_gene: TRBD1
j_gene: TRBJ2-1
v_gene: TRBV7-9
CDR3nt: TGTGCCAGCAGCCTTTGGACAACCAGGGGGTCCTACAATGAGCAGTTCTTC
CDR3aa: CASSLWTTRGSYNEQFF

d_gene: TRBD2
j_gene: TRBJ2-7
v_gene: TRBV4-1
CDR3nt: TGCGCCAGCAGCCAGACTGGGACTAGCTCCTACGAGCAGTACTTC
CDR3aa: CASSQTGTSSYEQYF

d_gene: TRBD1
j_gene: TRBJ2-1
v_gene: TRBV19
CDR3nt: TGTGCCAGTAGTAGGCCGACAGGGTTTAATCGGCAGTTCTTC
CDR3aa: CASSRPTGFNRQFF

d_gene: TRBD2
j_gene: TRBJ2-3
v_gene: TRBV18
CDR3nt: TGTGCCAGCTCACCTAGCGGGGGGGCTGGAGATACGCAGTATTTT
CDR3aa: CASSPSGGAGDTQYF

d_gene: -
j_gene: TRBJ2-3
v_gene: TRBV7-9
CDR3nt: TGTGCCAGCAGCTTGGAGAACACAGATACGCAGTATTTT
CDR3aa: CASSLENTDTQYF

d_gene: -
j_gene: TRBJ2-5
v_gene: TRBV9
CDR3nt: TGTGCCAGCAGCGTAGGAGGTAGCACGAGGTACCAGTACTTC
CDR3aa: CASSVGGSTRYQYF

d_gene: -
j_gene: TRBJ2-4
v_gene: TRBV19
CDR3nt: TGTGCCAGTAGTATGGGCCCCCCACAGGGGGGGAACATTCAGTACTTC
CDR3aa: CASSMGPPQGGNIQYF

d_gene: -
j_gene: TRBJ2-1
v_gene: TRBV29-1
CDR3nt: TGCAGCGGGAGGGATCCTTCTTCAGGGAATGAGCAGTTCTTC
CDR3aa: CSGRDPSSGNEQFF

d_gene: TRBD2
j_gene: TRBJ2-7
v_gene: TRBV4-2
CDR3nt: TGTGCCAGCAGCCAAGAAGCGGGGGGGCCCAGTGAGCAGTACTTC
CDR3aa: CASSQEAGGPSEQYF

d_gene: -
j_gene: TRBJ2-1
v_gene: TRBV6-1
CDR3nt: TGTGCCACCAAAGCGGAGGACAATGAGCAGTTCTTC
CDR3aa: CATKAEDNEQFF

d_gene: TRBD2
j_gene: TRBJ2-2
v_gene: TRBV2
CDR3nt: TGTGCCAGCAGGGAGCGGGAGTGGGACACCGGGGAGCTGTTTTTT
CDR3aa: CASREREWDTGELFF

d_gene: -
j_gene: TRBJ2-1
v_gene: TRBV11-2
CDR3nt: TGTGCCAGCAGCTTAGATCCCCAGGGGCGGAATGAGCAGTTCTTC
CDR3aa: CASSLDPQGRNEQFF

d_gene: TRBD1
j_gene: TRBJ1-5
v_gene: TRBV5-1
CDR3nt: TGCGCCAGCAGTCAGTCTCAGGGGGATCAGCCCCAGCATTTT
CDR3aa: CASSQSQGDQPQHF

d_gene: TRBD2
j_gene: TRBJ2-1
v_gene: TRBV6-6
CDR3nt: TGTGCCAGCAGCCTCGGACTAGCGGTGAATGAGCAGTTCTTC
CDR3aa: CASSLGLAVNEQFF

d_gene: TRBD1
j_gene: TRBJ2-3
v_gene: TRBV11-2
CDR3nt: TGTGCCAGCAGCCCCGGGACAGGGGTCACAGATACGCAGTATTTT
CDR3aa: CASSPGTGVTDTQYF

d_gene: TRBD2
j_gene: TRBJ2-1
v_gene: TRBV7-3
CDR3nt: TGTGCCAGCAGCCCTAGGGGGGCGAGACTAGCGGGAGATGGTGAGCAGTTCTTC
CDR3aa: CASSPRGARLAGDGEQFF

d_gene: -
j_gene: TRBJ2-7
v_gene: TRBV29-1
CDR3nt: TGCAGCGTCACAGGGGGGGGGAACTACGAGCAGTACTTC
CDR3aa: CSVTGGGNYEQYF

d_gene: TRBD2
j_gene: TRBJ2-3
v_gene: TRBV28
CDR3nt: TGTGCCAGTACGACTAGCGGGAGGAGCACAGATACGCAGTATTTT
CDR3aa: CASTTSGRSTDTQYF

d_gene: -
j_gene: TRBJ1-6
v_gene: TRBV15
CDR3nt: TGTGCCACCAGCACCAGCTCCTATAATTCACCCCTCCACTTT
CDR3aa: CATSTSSYNSPLHF

d_gene: -
j_gene: TRBJ2-3
v_gene: TRBV30
CDR3nt: TGTGCCCTGGAGTCAGGGGAAGGGTTCACAGATACGCAGTATTTT
CDR3aa: CALESGEGFTDTQYF

d_gene: -
j_gene: TRBJ1-3
v_gene: TRBV5-6
CDR3nt: TGTGCCAGCAGCTTTGCGGGGCCCGGAAACACCATATATTTT
CDR3aa: CASSFAGPGNTIYF